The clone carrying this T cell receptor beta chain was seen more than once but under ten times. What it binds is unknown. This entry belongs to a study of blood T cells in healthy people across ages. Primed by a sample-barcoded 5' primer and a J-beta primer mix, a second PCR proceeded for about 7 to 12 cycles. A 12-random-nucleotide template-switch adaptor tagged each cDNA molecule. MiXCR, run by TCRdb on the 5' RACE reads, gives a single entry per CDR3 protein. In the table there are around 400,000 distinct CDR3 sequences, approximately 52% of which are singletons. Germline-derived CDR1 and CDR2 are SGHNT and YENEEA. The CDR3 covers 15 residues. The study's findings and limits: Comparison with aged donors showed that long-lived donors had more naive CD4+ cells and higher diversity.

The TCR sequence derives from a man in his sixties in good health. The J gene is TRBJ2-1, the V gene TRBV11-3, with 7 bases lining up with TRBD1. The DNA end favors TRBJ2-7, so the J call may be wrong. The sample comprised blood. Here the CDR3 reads CASSFRDSSYNEQYF. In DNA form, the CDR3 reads TGTGCCAGCAGCTTCCGGGACAGCTCCTACAATGAGCAGTACTTC.